This is a list of T cell receptor beta chains from one sample in a study of metastatic and nonmetastatic thyroid tumors. TCRdb re-called the PCR reads via MiXCR. The data contain roughly 13,000 clones, under 30% of them singletons. Sequences were obtained from tumor tissue. Receptors were obtained from a female donor with papillary thyroid cancer or a benign thyroid nodule (not recorded which). Some clones in this sample may be carry-over from other donors' samples. The CDR3 runs from the conserved cysteine through the conserved F or W. The D gene is left open where the match is weak. Some rows mark clone size as missing; the rest say once, few, many or name a class of expanded clone.

length	V	D	size	J	DNA	CDR3
14	TRBV10-3	TRBD1	-	TRBJ1-2	TGTGCCATCAGTACCGGGACAGAAAACTATGGCTACACCTTC	CAISTGTENYGYTF
16	TRBV6-1	TRBD1	medium-sized	TRBJ2-7	TGTGCCAGCAGTGAAAGGGCCGGGACAGGGGGCTACGAGCAGTACTTC	CASSERAGTGGYEQYF
16	TRBV5-6	TRBD2	once	TRBJ2-7	TGTGCCAGCAGCTTGGAACTAGCGGGAATCTCCTACGAGCAGTACTTC	CASSLELAGISYEQYF
14	TRBV6-5	-	-	TRBJ2-1	TGTGCCAGCAGTTACCAGGCGACTAGCAATGAGCAGTTCTTC	CASSYQATSNEQFF
12	TRBV24-1	-	few	TRBJ2-3	TGTGCCACCATGTCGCAAGAGGATACGCAGTATTTT	CATMSQEDTQYF
13	TRBV29-1	TRBD1	-	TRBJ2-7	TGCAGCGCCCTACCGGACAGGGGTCCCGAGCAGTACTTC	CSALPDRGPEQYF
13	TRBV6-2/TRBV6-3	-	few	TRBJ1-2	TGTGGCAGCAGTTCCCCGATGGGCTATGTCTACACCTTC	CGSSSPMGYVYTF
14	TRBV20-1	TRBD2	many	TRBJ2-1	TGCAGTGCTAGCGGGAGGGCCGCCTACAATGAGCAGTTCTTC	CSASGRAAYNEQFF
13	TRBV13	TRBD1	many	TRBJ1-4	TGTGCCAGCAGCTTCGACAGGGGCGAAAAACTGTTTTTT	CASSFDRGEKLFF
16	TRBV6-1	TRBD2	-	TRBJ2-7	TGTGCCATTTTAGACAGATCAGCGGGAGGCACCCACGAGCAGTACTTC	CAILDRSAGGTHEQYF
15	TRBV6-1	TRBD2	large	TRBJ2-2	TGTGCCAGCAGTGAAACTAGCGGCAACACCGGGGAGCTGTTTTTT	CASSETSGNTGELFF
12	TRBV11-3	-	-	TRBJ1-1	TGTGCCAGCAGCCGGTCAGGGGTTGAAGCTTTCTTT	CASSRSGVEAFF
14	TRBV5-6	-	-	TRBJ1-2	TGTGCCAGCAGCCCCCGTGGGAGGTGTTATGGCTACACCTTC	CASSPRGRCYGYTF
16	TRBV5-1	-	many	TRBJ1-3	TGCGCCAGCAGCTTGGAAGGACACTTCGCTGGAAACACCATATATTTT	CASSLEGHFAGNTIYF
14	TRBV2	TRBD1	-	TRBJ1-1	TGTGCCAGCATCCTACAGGGGGAGGTCACTGAAGCTTTCTTT	CASILQGEVTEAFF
13	TRBV9	TRBD1	-	TRBJ2-7	TGTGCCAGCAGCGTAGCACAGGGGTACGAGCAGTACTTC	CASSVAQGYEQYF
13	TRBV5-1	-	-	TRBJ1-2	TGCGCCAGCAGGCAGGGGACTAACTATGGCTACACCTTC	CASRQGTNYGYTF
13	TRBV7-9	-	many	TRBJ1-2	TGTGCCAGCAGCATAAGACAAGACTATGGCTACACCTTC	CASSIRQDYGYTF
14	TRBV11-3	-	-	TRBJ2-2	TGTGCCAGCGGCTACGGGTGGGTCACCGGGGAGCTGTTTTTT	CASGYGWVTGELFF
14	TRBV7-2	TRBD1	-	TRBJ2-7	TGTGCCAGCAGCTATGGGACAGGGGCTGAGGAGCAGTACTTC	CASSYGTGAEEQYF
16	TRBV24-1	TRBD2	few	TRBJ2-3	TGTGCCACCAGTGACCGCGTACTAGCGGGGGGGAATACGCAGTATTTT	CATSDRVLAGGNTQYF
14	TRBV7-3	-	-	TRBJ2-3	TGTGCCAGCAGCCACGAACCTAGTTCGGCTACGCAGTATTTT	CASSHEPSSATQYF
18	TRBV10-2	TRBD2	-	TRBJ2-3	TGCGCCAGCAGTGAGAGGTCCCCGGGACTATCGGGAGGAGATACGCAGTATTTT	CASSERSPGLSGGDTQYF
12	TRBV28	-	medium-sized	TRBJ2-7	TGTGCCAGCAGGGGGGACGGTGGCGAGCAGTACTTC	CASRGDGGEQYF
12	TRBV27	-	medium-sized	TRBJ1-1	TGTGCCAGCAGTTCAAGGAACACTGAAGCTTTCTTT	CASSSRNTEAFF
15	TRBV5-1	-	-	TRBJ1-2	TGCGCCAGCAGCTTGGTCGGACAGCCTAACTATGGCTACACCTTC	CASSLVGQPNYGYTF
13	TRBV6-4	-	many	TRBJ1-1	TGTGCCAGCAGTGCTACGGAGAACACTGAAGCTTTCTTT	CASSATENTEAFF
15	TRBV2	TRBD2	many	TRBJ2-1	TGTGCCACAAAACGGGCTAGCGGAGGACGGGATGAGCAGTTCTTC	CATKRASGGRDEQFF
15	TRBV20-1	TRBD2	-	TRBJ2-7	TGCATTGCAGGGACTAGCGGGACCTCCCCGGACGAGCAGTACTTC	CIAGTSGTSPDEQYF
15	TRBV12-3/TRBV12-4	-	-	TRBJ1-5	TGTGCCAGCAGTCGCGGTGTCGGGGGACGGCAGCCCCAGCATTTT	CASSRGVGGRQPQHF
12	TRBV18	-	-	TRBJ1-1	TGTGCCAGCTCACCACCTGTAGTGCAAGCTTTCTTT	CASSPPVVQAFF
13	TRBV20-1	-	-	TRBJ1-1	TGCAGTGCTAGACGTTATCTACCCACTGAAGCTTTCTTT	CSARRYLPTEAFF
14	TRBV20-1	-	many	TRBJ2-6	TGCAGTGCTAATACAGGTACTGGGGCCAACGTCCTGACTTTC	CSANTGTGANVLTF
16	TRBV6-5	-	large	TRBJ1-1	TGTGCCAGCAGTTACGAGGGCGGGGAGATGAACACTGAAGCTTTCTTT	CASSYEGGEMNTEAFF
18	TRBV7-2	TRBD2	-	TRBJ2-1	TGTGCCAGCAGCTTGGCCGGGTCGCGCGGGGGGATATACAATGAGCAGTTCTTC	CASSLAGSRGGIYNEQFF
15	TRBV3-1	-	many	TRBJ2-1	TGTGCCAGCAGCCAAAGCCATCTCTCCTACAATGAGCAGTTCTTC	CASSQSHLSYNEQFF
15	TRBV19	TRBD1	few	TRBJ1-1	TGTGCCAGTAGTGGGACAGGAGGTCTCCGAACTGAAGCTTTCTTT	CASSGTGGLRTEAFF
14	TRBV5-1	-	-	TRBJ2-2	TGCGCCAGCAGCTTGTTACAGGGTACCGCGGAGCTGTTTTTT	CASSLLQGTAELFF
15	TRBV5-1	TRBD1	many	TRBJ2-3	TGCGCCAGCAGCCTGCAGGACAGGGAGACAGATACGCAGTATTTT	CASSLQDRETDTQYF
14	TRBV5-6	-	many	TRBJ1-2	TGTGCCAGCAGCTGGGAGGGGGAGAGGTATGGCTACACCTTC	CASSWEGERYGYTF
16	TRBV27	TRBD2	-	TRBJ2-1	TGTGCCAGCAGCGACCCCGGTACTAGCGTCCACAATGAGCAGTTCTTC	CASSDPGTSVHNEQFF
14	TRBV11-2	-	few	TRBJ1-1	TGTGCCAGCAGTCTAAGGCTACAGGGTGGCGAAGCTTTCTTT	CASSLRLQGGEAFF
13	TRBV29-1	-	medium-sized	TRBJ1-1	TGCAGCGCCGCAGCGGGGGAAAGGACTGAAGCTTTCTTT	CSAAAGERTEAFF
15	TRBV9	-	many	TRBJ2-3	TGTGCCAGCAGCGTTACCTCAATGGGGGCAGATACGCAGTATTTT	CASSVTSMGADTQYF
13	TRBV5-4	-	-	TRBJ1-2	TGTGCCAGCAGCTCGGGACGGACCTATGGCTACACCTTC	CASSSGRTYGYTF
15	TRBV5-1	-	-	TRBJ2-6	TGCGCCAGCAGCTTGGCCGGCTCTTGGGCCAACGTCCTTACTTTC	CASSLAGSWANVLTF
14	TRBV30	-	-	TRBJ1-1	TGTGCCTGGGGTGGTGGGGGGGTCTATACTGAAGCTTTCTTT	CAWGGGGVYTEAFF
13	TRBV5-8	-	many	TRBJ1-4	TGTGCCAGCAGCTTTCTTGGGGATGAAAAACTGTTTTTT	CASSFLGDEKLFF
15	TRBV10-3	TRBD2	few	TRBJ2-7	TGTGCCATCAAAACCGGACTAGCGGGAGAGGACGAGCAGTACTTC	CAIKTGLAGEDEQYF
15	TRBV19	TRBD1	medium-sized	TRBJ1-5	TGTGCCAGTAGTCTTAGACAGGGGAGCAATCAGCCCCAGCATTTT	CASSLRQGSNQPQHF